This T cell receptor (beta chain) was captured in a study of T cells after yellow fever vaccination. Findings of the study overall: The bulk population could contribute abundant contaminating clonotypes to FACS-sorted repertoires. Of the clonotypes, a small share occurred in both CD4 and CD8 compartments.

Germline V gene sequence: CDR1 GTSNPN, CDR2 SVGIG (reference sequence). Trimming cost V 8 bases and J 1 base, with 11 bases left between them. The CDR3 is 12 residues long. TCRdb itself ran the 5' RACE reads through MiXCR, one entry per CDR3 protein. This repertoire shows 130,000 or so distinct CDR3 sequences, nearly 15% found once; its top ten account for 35% to 45%. This clonotype was found a few times. Its antigen is not known. The material sequenced was CD8+ T cells sorted from PBMCs, taken 5 days after the yellow fever booster vaccination. This clonotype was sampled from a man in his late teens or twenties who received the YFV17D yellow fever vaccine. The chain uses TRBV30 and TRBJ1-1; the D is unclear. The CDR3 loop reads CALTWGNTEAFF. The CDR3 coding sequence is TGTGCCCTTACGTGGGGGAACACTGAAGCTTTCTTT.